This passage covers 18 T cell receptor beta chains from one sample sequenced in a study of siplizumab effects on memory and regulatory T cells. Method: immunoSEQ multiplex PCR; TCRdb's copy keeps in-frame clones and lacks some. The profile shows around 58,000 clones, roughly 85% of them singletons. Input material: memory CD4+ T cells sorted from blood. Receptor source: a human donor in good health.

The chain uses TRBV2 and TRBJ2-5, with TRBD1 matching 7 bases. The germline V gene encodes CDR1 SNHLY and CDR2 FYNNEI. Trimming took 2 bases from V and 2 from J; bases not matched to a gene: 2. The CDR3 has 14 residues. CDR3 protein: CASSEQGQQETQYF. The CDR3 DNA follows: TGTGCCAGCAGTGAACAGGGACAGCAAGAGACCCAGTACTTC.

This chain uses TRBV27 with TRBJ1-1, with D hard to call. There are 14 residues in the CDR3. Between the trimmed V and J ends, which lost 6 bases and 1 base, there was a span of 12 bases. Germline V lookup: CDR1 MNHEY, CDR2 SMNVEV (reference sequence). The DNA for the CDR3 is TGTGCCAGCAGCCTTAAGCCAGGGAACACTGAAGCTTTCTTT. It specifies CASSLKPGNTEAFF.

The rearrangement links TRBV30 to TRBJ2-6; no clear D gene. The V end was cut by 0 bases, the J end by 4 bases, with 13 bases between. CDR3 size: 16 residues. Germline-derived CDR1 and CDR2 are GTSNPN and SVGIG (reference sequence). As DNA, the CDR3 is TGTGCCTGGAGTGTACGGGCACCCTCGGGGGCCAACGTCCTGACTTTC. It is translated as CAWSVRAPSGANVLTF.

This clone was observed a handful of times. The CDR3 reads CASSFDLYQPQHF. CDR3 DNA sequence: TGTGCCAGCAGCTTTGACCTTTATCAGCCCCAGCATTTT. The rearrangement joins TRBV7-2 to TRBJ1-5, with D unresolved. Germline assignment: CDR1 SGHTA and CDR2 FQGNSA. The CDR3 extends over 13 amino acids. The germline V and J ends were trimmed by 3 bases and 5 bases, with 8 bases remaining between them.

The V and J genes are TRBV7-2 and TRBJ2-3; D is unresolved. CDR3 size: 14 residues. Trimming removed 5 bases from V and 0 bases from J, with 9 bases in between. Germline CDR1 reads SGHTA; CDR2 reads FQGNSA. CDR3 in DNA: TGTGCCAGCAGCCAGGATCACAGCACAGATACGCAGTATTTT. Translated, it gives CASSQDHSTDTQYF.

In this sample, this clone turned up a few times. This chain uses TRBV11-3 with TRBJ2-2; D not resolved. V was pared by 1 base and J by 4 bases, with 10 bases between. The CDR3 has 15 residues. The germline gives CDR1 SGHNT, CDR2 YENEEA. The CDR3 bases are TGTGCCAGCAGCTTAGTAAGGCAATTCACCGGGGAGCTGTTTTTT. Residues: CASSLVRQFTGELFF.

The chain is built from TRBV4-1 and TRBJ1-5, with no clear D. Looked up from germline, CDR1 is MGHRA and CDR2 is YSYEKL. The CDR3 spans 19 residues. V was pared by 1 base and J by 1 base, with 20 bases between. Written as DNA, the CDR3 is TGCGCCAGCAGCCAAGGTCCCCCTTTTGGGTTTGAGAGCAATCAGCCCCAGCATTTT. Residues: CASSQGPPFGFESNQPQHF.

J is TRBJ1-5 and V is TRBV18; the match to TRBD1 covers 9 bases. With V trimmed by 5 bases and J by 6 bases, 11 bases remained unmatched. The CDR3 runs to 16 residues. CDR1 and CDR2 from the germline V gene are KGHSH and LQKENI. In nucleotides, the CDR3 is TGTGCCAGCTCAGATGTTGGACAGGGGCAACGTCAGCCCCAGCATTTT. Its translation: CASSDVGQGQRQPQHF.

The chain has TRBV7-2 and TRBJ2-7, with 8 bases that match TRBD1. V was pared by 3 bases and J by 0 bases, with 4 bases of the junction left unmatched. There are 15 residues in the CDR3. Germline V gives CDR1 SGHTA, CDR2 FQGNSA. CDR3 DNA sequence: TGTGCCAGCAGCTTCTCCGGGACAGGCTCCTACGAGCAGTACTTC. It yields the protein CASSFSGTGSYEQYF. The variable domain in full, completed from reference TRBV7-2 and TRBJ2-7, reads GAGVSQSPSNKVTEKGKDVELRCDPISGHTALYWYRQSLGQGLEFLIYFQGNSAPDKSGLPSDRFSAERTGGSVSTLTIQRTQQEDSAVYLCASSFSGTGSYEQYFGPGTRLTVT.

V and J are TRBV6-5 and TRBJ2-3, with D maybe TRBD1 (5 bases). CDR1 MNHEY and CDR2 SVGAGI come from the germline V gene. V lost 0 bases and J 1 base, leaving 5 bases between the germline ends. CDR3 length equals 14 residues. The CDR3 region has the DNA TGTGCCAGCAGTTACTCAGGGGGCACAGATACGCAGTATTTT. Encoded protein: CASSYSGGTDTQYF.

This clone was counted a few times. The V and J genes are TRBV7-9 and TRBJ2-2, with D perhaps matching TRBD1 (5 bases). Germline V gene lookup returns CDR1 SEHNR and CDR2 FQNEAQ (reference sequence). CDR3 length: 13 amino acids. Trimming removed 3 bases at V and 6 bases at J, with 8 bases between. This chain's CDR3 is CASSLYRPGELFF. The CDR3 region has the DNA TGTGCCAGCAGCTTGTACAGGCCCGGGGAGCTGTTTTTT.

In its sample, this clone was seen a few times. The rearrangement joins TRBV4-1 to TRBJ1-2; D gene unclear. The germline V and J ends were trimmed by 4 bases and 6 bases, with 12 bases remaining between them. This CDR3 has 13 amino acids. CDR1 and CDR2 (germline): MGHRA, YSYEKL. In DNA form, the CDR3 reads TGCGCCAGCAGCCCCGGGGTTTCAAATGGCTACACCTTC. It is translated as CASSPGVSNGYTF.

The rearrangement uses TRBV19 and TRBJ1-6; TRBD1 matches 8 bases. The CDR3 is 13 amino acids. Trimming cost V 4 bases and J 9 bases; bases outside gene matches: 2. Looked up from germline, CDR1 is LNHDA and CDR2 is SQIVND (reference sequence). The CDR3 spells CASSTTGGSPLHF. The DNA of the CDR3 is TGTGCCAGTAGTACCACAGGGGGTTCACCCCTCCACTTT.

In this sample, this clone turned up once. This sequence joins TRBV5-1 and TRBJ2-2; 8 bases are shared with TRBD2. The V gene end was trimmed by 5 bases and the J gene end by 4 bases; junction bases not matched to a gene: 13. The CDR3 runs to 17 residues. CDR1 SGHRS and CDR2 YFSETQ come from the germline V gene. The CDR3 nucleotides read TGCGCCAGCAGGTTGACCGGGCTAGCGGGTTTCACCGGGGAGCTGTTTTTT. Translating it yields CASRLTGLAGFTGELFF.

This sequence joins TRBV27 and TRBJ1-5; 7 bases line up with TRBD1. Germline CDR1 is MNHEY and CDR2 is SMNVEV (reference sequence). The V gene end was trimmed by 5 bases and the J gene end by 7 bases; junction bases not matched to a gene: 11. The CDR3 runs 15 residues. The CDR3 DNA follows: TGTGCCAGCAGTGAGCACAGGGGCCGGAGACAGCCCCAGCATTTT. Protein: CASSEHRGRRQPQHF.

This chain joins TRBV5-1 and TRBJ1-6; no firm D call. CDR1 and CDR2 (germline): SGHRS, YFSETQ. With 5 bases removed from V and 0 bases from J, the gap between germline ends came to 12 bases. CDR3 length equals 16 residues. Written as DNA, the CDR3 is TGCGCCAGCAGTTATGAACGTAGCTCCTATAATTCACCCCTCCACTTT. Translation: CASSYERSSYNSPLHF.

The CDR3, as DNA: TGTGCCAGCAGCTTGGGTGCATGGGGGCAGAATGAAAAACTGTTTTTT. The encoded protein is CASSLGAWGQNEKLFF. This chain joins TRBV5-8 and TRBJ1-4; D is perhaps TRBD1 (6 bases). The CDR3 covers 16 residues. The V end was cut by 0 bases, the J end by 5 bases, with 14 bases between. Germline CDR1 SGHTS, CDR2 YDEGEE.

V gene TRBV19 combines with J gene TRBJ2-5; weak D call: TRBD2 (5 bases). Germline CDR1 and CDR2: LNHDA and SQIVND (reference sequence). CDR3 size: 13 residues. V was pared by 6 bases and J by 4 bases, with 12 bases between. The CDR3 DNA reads TGTGCCAGTAGGTTCGCCCGGGGAGAGACCCAGTACTTC. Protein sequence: CASRFARGETQYF.